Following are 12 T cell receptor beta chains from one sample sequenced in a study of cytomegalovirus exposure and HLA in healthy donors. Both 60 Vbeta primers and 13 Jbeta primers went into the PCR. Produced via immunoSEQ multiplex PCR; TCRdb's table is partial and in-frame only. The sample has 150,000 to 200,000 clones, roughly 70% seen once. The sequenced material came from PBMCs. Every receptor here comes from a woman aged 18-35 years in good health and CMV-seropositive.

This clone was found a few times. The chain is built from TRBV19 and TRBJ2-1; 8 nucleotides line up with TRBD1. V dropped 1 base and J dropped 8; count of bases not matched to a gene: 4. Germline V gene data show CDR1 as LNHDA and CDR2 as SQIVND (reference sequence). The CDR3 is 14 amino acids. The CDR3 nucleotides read TGTGCCAGTAGTATAGGGCAGGGGGCGGATGAGCAGTTCTTC. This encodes CASSIGQGADEQFF.

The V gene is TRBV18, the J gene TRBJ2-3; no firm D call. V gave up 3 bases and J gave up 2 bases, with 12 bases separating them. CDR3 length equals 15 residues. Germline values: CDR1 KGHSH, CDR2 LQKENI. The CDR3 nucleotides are TGTGCCAGCTCACCCGGTTATGAGTTCACAGATACGCAGTATTTT. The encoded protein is CASSPGYEFTDTQYF. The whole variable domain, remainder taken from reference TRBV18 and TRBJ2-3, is NAGVMQNPRHLVRRRGQEARLRCSPMKGHSHVYWYRQLPEEGLKFMVYLQKENIIDESGMPKERFSAEFPKEGPSILRIQQVVRGDSAAYFCASSPGYEFTDTQYFGPGTRLTVL.

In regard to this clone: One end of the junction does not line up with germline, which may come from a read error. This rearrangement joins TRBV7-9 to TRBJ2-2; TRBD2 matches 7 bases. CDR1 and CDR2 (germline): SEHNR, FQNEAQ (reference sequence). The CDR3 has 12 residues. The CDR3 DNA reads TGTTCCAGAAGCGGGGAGACCGGGGAGCTGTTTTTT. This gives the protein CSRSGETGELFF. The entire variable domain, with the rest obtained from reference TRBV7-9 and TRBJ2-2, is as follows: DTGVSQNPRHKITKRGQNVTFRCDPISEHNRLYWYRQTLGQGPEFLTYFQNEAQLEKSRLLSDRFSAERPKGSFSTLEIQRTEQGDSAMYLCSRSGETGELFFGEGSRLTVL.

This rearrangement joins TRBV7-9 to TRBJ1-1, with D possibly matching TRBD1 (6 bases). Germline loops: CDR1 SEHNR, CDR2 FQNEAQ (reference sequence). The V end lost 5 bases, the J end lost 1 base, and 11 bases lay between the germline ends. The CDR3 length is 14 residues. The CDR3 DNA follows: TGTGCCAGCAGCACACAGGGCGGGAACACTGAAGCTTTCTTT. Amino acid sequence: CASSTQGGNTEAFF.

The CDR3 region is CASSVNSGTDTQYF. In DNA form, the CDR3 reads TGTGCCAGCAGCGTAAATAGTGGCACAGATACGCAGTATTTT. The rearrangement links TRBV9 to TRBJ2-3; D ambiguous. The CDR3 runs to 14 residues. The V gene lost 1 base and the J gene lost 1 base, with 7 bases spanning the gap. CDR1 SGDLS and CDR2 YYNGEE come from the germline V gene.

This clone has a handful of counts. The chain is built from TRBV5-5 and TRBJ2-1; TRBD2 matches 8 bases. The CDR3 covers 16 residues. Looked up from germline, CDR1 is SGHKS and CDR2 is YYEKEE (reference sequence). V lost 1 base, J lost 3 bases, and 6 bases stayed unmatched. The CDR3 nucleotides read TGTGCCAGCAGCTTGAGGAGCGGGGGAGACTACAATGAGCAGTTCTTC. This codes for CASSLRSGGDYNEQFF.

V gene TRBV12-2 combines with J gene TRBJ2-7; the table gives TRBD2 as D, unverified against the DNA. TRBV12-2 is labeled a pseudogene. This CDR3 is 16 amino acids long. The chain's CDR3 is CASRLAGTRSSYEQYF. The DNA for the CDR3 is TGTGCAAGTCGCTTAGCCGGGACTAGGAGCTCCTACGAGCAGTACTTC.

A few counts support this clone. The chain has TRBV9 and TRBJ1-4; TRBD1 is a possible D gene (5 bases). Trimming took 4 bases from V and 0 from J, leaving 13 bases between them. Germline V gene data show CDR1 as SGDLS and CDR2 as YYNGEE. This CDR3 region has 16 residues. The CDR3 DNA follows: TGTGCCAGCAGCACAGGATATGGAGCAACTAATGAAAAACTGTTTTTT. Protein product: CASSTGYGATNEKLFF.

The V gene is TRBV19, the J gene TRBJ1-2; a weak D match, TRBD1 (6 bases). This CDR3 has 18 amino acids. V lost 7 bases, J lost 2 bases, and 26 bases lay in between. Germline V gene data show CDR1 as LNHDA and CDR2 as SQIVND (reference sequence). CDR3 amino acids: CASTLFPRAGDLNYGYTF. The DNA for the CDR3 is TGTGCCAGTACCCTATTCCCGAGGGCAGGGGATTTGAACTATGGCTACACCTTC.

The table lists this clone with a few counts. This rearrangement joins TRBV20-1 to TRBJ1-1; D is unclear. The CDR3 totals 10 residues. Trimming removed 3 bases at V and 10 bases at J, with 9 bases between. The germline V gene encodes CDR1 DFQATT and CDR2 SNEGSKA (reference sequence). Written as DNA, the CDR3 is TGCAGTGCTAGCCGAGGTGGAGCTTTCTTT. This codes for CSASRGGAFF.

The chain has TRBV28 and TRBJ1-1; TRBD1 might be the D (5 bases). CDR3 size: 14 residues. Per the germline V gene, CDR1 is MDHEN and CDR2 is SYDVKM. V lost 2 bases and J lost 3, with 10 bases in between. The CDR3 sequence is CASSLQGGYTEAFF. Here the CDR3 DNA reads TGTGCCAGCAGTTTACAGGGAGGATACACTGAAGCTTTCTTT.

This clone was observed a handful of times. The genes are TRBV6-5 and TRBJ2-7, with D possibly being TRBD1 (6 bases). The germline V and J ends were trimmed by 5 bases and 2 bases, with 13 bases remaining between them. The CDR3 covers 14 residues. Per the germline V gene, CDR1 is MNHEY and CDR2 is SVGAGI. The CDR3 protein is CASSRTVKTYEQYF. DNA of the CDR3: TGTGCCAGCAGTCGGACAGTAAAAACCTACGAGCAGTACTTC.